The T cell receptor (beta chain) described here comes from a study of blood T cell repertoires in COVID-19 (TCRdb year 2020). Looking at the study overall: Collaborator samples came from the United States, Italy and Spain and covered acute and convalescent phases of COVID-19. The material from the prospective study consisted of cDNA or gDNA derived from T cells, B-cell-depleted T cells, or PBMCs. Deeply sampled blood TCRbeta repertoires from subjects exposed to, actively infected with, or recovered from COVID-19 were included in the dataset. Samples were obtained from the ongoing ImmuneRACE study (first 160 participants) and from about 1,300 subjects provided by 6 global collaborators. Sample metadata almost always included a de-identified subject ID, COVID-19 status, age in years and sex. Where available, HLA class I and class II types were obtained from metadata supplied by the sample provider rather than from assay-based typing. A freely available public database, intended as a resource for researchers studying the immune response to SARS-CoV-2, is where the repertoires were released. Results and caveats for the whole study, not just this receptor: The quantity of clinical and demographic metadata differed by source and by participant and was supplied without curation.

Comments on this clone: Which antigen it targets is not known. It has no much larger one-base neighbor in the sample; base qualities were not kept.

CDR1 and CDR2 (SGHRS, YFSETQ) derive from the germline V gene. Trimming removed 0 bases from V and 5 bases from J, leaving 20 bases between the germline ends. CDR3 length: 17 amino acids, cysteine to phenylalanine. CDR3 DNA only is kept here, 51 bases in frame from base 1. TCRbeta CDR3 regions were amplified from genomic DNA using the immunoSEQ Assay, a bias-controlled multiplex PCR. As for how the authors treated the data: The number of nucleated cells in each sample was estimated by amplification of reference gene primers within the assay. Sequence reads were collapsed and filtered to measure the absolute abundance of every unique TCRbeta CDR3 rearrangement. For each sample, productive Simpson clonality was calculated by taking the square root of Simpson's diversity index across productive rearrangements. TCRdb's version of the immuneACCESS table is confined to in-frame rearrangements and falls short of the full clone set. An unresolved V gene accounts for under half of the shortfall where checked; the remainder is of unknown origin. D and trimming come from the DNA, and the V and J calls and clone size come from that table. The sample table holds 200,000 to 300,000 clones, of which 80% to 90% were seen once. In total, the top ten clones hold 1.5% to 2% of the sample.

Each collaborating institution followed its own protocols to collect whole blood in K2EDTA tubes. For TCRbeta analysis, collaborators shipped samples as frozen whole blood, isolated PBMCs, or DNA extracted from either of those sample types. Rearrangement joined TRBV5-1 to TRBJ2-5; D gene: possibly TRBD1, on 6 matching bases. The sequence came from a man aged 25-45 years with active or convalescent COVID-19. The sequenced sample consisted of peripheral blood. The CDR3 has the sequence CASSLAAGDYAGETQYF. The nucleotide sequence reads TGCGCCAGCAGCTTGGCCGCAGGGGATTACGCCGGGGAGACCCAGTACTTC. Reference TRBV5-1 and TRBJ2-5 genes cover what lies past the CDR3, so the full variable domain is KAGVTQTPRYLIKTRGQQVTLSCSPISGHRSVSWYQQTPGQGLQFLFEYFSETQRNKGNFPGRFSGRQFSNSRSEMNVSTLELGDSALYLCASSLAAGDYAGETQYFGPGTRLLVL.